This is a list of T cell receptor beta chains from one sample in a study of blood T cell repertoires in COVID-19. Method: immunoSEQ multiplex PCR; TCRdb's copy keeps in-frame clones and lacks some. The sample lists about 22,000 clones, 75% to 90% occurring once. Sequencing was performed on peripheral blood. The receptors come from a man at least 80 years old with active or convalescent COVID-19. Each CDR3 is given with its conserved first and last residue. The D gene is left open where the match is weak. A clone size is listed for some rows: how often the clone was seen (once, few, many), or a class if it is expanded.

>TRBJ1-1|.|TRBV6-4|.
TGTGCCAGCAGGCCCATCGGGGGAGCCATGAACACTGAAGCTTTCTTT
CASRPIGGAMNTEAFF
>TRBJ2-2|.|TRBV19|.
TGTGCCAGTAAGAGCGGTAGCGCAAATGCCGGGGAGCTGTTTTTT
CASKSGSANAGELFF
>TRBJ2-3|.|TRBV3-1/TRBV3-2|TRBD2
TGTGCCAGCAGCCTTATCGGGTTTAGCGGGGGGGCAAGAGATACGCAGTATTTT
CASSLIGFSGGARDTQYF
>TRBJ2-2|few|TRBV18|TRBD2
TGTGCCAGCTCCCAGGACCGGACGGGGGGGACCGGGGAGCTGTTTTTT
CASSQDRTGGTGELFF
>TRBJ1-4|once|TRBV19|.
TGTGCCAGTAGTAGCCCGGGGGGCTGGAACGGTGCTAATGAAAAACTGTTTTTT
CASSSPGGWNGANEKLFF
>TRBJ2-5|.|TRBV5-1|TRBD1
TGCGCCAGCAGCCCTAGCGGACAGGGGATAACAGAGACCCAGTACTTC
CASSPSGQGITETQYF
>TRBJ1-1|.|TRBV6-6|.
TGTGCCAGCAGTTTTGACAGGCCCGGAATGAACACTGAAGCTTTCTTT
CASSFDRPGMNTEAFF
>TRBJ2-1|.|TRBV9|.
TGTGCCAGCAGCGCCGGAAGGGGCTACAATGAGCAGTTCTTC
CASSAGRGYNEQFF
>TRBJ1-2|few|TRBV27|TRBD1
TGTGCCAGCAGTTCCGGGACAGCCCCTGGCTACACCTTC
CASSSGTAPGYTF
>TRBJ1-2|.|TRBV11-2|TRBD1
TGTGCCAGCAGCGCGACACAGGGGAGTAGTGGCTACACCTTC
CASSATQGSSGYTF
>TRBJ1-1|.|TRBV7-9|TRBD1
TGTGCCAGGAGAACAGGGGGGGGCACTGAAGCTTTCTTT
CARRTGGGTEAFF
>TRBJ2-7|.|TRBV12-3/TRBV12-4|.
TGTGCCAGCAGTTTAATTCGCTACGAGCAGTACTTC
CASSLIRYEQYF
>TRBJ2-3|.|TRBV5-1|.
TGCGCCAGCAGCCTGCTTACTACCGGGACAAACACAGATACGCAGTATTTT
CASSLLTTGTNTDTQYF
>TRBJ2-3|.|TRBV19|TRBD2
TGTGCCAGTAGTAATAGCGGGGGGCCCACAGATACGCAGTATTTT
CASSNSGGPTDTQYF
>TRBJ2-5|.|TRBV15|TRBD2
TGTGCCACCAGCAGAGATTGGGAGGGCCAAGAGACCCAGTACTTC
CATSRDWEGQETQYF
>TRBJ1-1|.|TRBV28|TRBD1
TGTGCCAGCAGTGAGATCCAGGGGGGCATGACTGAAGCTTTCTTT
CASSEIQGGMTEAFF
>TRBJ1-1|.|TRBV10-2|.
TGCGCCAGCAGTGAGTCGGGACTGGGAAACACTGAAGCTTTCTTT
CASSESGLGNTEAFF
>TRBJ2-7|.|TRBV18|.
TGTGCCAGCTCACGACCGGGACACACGAACTACGAGCAGTACTTC
CASSRPGHTNYEQYF
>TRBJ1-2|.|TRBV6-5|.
TGTGCCAGCAGTCCGTTCAGGGGCTATGGCTACACCTTC
CASSPFRGYGYTF
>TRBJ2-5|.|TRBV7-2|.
TGTGCCAGCAGCTTAGTCCCAGGGGAGACCCAGTACTTC
CASSLVPGETQYF
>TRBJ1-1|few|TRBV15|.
TGTGCCACCAGCAGAGAAAGGGGGACTGAAGCTTTCTTT
CATSRERGTEAFF
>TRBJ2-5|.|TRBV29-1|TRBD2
TGCAGCGTAACTAGCGGGACCGGCGGGGAGACCCAGTACTTC
CSVTSGTGGETQYF
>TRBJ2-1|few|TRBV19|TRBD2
TGTGCCAGTATGGCGCAAGCGGGGGGAGGTGAGCAGTTCTTC
CASMAQAGGGEQFF
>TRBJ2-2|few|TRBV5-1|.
TGCGCCAGCAGCTTGGGGGGAGAAACCGGGGAGCTGTTTTTT
CASSLGGETGELFF
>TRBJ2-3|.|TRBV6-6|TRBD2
TGTGCCAGCAGTGTGCGGGGGGCCAGCACAGATACGCAGTATTTT
CASSVRGASTDTQYF
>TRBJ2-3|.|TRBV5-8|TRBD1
TGTGCCAGCAGCCAGGACAGGGGGAGGGATACGCAGTATTTT
CASSQDRGRDTQYF
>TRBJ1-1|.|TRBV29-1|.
TGCGGGGGGGGGCGTGCCTCTGAAGCTTTCTTT
CGGGRASEAFF
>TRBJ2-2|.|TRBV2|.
TGTGCCAGCAGTTTGTCATTTGGCGGCGGGGAGCTGTTTTTT
CASSLSFGGGELFF
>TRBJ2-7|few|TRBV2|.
TGTGCCAGCAGCAACGGTTACTACGAGCAGTACTTC
CASSNGYYEQYF
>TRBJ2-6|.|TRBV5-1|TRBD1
TGCGCCAGCAGCTTGGTTACAGGGGGTTCTGGGGCCAACGTCCTGACTTTC
CASSLVTGGSGANVLTF
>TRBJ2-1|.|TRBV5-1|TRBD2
TGCGCCAGCAGCTTGGGGCTAGCGGGAGGGGAAGTGGACAATGAGCAGTTCTTC
CASSLGLAGGEVDNEQFF
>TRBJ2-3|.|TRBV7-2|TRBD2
TGTGCCAGCAGCTTTAGCGGGGGTGGGACAGATACGCAGTATTTT
CASSFSGGGTDTQYF
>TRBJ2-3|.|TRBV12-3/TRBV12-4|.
TGTGCCAGCAGTTTGGATGGAGCAGGGACGCAGTATTTT
CASSLDGAGTQYF
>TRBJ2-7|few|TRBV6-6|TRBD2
TGTGCCAGCAGGGGGACTAGCGGGATGGCAGACGAGCAGTACTTC
CASRGTSGMADEQYF
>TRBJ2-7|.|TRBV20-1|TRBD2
TGCAGTGCTAGTAGCGGGAGAGCCGAGCAGTACTTC
CSASSGRAEQYF
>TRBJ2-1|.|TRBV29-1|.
TGCAGCGGTGGGGAGAGCTCCTACAATGAGCAGTTCTTC
CSGGESSYNEQFF
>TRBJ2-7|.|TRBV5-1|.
TGCGCCAGCAGCCTCCCCCGGGCCCGGCGGGACGAGCAGTACTTC
CASSLPRARRDEQYF
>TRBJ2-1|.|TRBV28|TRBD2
TGTGCCAGCAGTTTTCGAGCGGGGGCTGAGGTTGAGCAGTTCTTC
CASSFRAGAEVEQFF
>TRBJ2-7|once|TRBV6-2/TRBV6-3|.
TGTGCCAGCAGTTACCTATCCGACGGGGTTCAACTGGGCGAGCAGTACTTC
CASSYLSDGVQLGEQYF
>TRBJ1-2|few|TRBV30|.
TGTGCCTGGGCTCGGGGGGGCGATAGCTATGGCTACACCTTC
CAWARGGDSYGYTF
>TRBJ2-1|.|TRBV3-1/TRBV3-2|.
TGTGCCAGCAGCCAAGATCCAGTTAACAATGAGCAGTTCTTC
CASSQDPVNNEQFF
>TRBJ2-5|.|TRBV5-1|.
TGCGCCAGCAGCTCCTCGCGGGTCCAAGAGACCCAGTACTTC
CASSSSRVQETQYF
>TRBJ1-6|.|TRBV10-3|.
TGTGCCATCAGTGTGCTAGAGTCACGGGGACAAGCCGGGAATTCACCCCTCCACTTT
CAISVLESRGQAGNSPLHF
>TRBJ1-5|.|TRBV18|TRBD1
TGTGCCAGCTCACCACTGGGACAGGGGGGCAATCAGCCCCAGCATTTT
CASSPLGQGGNQPQHF
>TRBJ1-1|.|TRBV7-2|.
TGTGCCAGCAGCCTGCGGCAGTCAACTAAAGCTTTCTTT
CASSLRQSTKAFF
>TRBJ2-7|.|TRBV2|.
TGTGCCAGCACCCACGGAAGTGGACACAGCTCCTACGAGCAGTACTTC
CASTHGSGHSSYEQYF
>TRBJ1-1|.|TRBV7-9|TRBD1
TGTGCCAGCAGCTTGGGGCCAGGGGGCACTGAAGCTTTCTTT
CASSLGPGGTEAFF
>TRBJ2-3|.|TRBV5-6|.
TGTGCCAGCAGCTTGCCGTGGGGCGGTGGCACAGATACGCAGTATTTT
CASSLPWGGGTDTQYF
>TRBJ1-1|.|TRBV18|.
TGTGCCAGCTCACCAACGAGGACTGAAGCTTTCTTT
CASSPTRTEAFF
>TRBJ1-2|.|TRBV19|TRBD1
TGTGCCAGTAGTCCGAGACAGGGGGCAGGCTATGGCTACACCTTC
CASSPRQGAGYGYTF
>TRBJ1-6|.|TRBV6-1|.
TGTGCCAGCAGTGAAATGAGACATCACTTTACTTCACCCCTCCACTTT
CASSEMRHHFTSPLHF